Presented here are 2 T cell receptor beta chains from one specimen sequenced in a study of blood T cell repertoires in COVID-19. The protocol was immunoSEQ multiplex PCR, while the TCRdb copy is restricted to in-frame clones and leaves out a portion. Among approximately 160,000 clones listed, roughly 82% were seen once. The sequencing input was peripheral blood. These TCRs come from a woman aged 45-59 years in a cohort sampled during active or convalescent COVID-19.

The chain has TRBV4-1 and TRBJ2-7; 9 bases are a match to TRBD2. The CDR3 has 15 residues. Unmatched junction bases numbered 13, after V lost 4 bases and J lost 9 bases. Germline V gene lookup returns CDR1 MGHRA and CDR2 YSYEKL. The CDR3, as DNA: TGCGCCAGCAGCCCTGGGTTGGCGGGGGGGCCTGGGCAGTACTTC. Amino acid sequence: CASSPGLAGGPGQYF.

The chain uses TRBV9 and TRBJ2-5; possibly TRBD2 for D (7 bases). This CDR3 contains 16 residues. In germline, CDR1 is SGDLS, CDR2 YYNGEE. Trimming left V 2 bases short and J 5 bases short, with 19 bases between. CDR3: CASSVESGGWFETQYF. The CDR3 DNA reads as TGTGCCAGCAGCGTGGAGTCGGGGGGCTGGTTTGAGACCCAGTACTTC.